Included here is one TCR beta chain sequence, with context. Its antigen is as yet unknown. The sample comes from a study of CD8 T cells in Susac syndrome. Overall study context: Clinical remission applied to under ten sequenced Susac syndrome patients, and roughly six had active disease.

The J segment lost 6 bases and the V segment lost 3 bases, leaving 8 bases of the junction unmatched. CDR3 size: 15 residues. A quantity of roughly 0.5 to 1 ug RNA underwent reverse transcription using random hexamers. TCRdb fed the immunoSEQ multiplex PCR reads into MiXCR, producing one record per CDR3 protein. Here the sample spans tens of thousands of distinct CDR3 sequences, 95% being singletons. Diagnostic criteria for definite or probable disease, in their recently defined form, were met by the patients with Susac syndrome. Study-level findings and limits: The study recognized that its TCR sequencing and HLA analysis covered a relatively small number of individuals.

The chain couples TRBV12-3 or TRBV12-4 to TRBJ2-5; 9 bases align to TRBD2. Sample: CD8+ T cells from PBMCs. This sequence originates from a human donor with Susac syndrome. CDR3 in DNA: TGTGCCAGCAGTTTTGGCGGGAGGGCCCGGAAGACCCAGTACTTC. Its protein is CASSFGGRARKTQYF.